This is a list of T cell receptor beta chains from one sample in a study of cytomegalovirus exposure and HLA in healthy donors. Assay used: immunoSEQ multiplex PCR; TCRdb lists only in-frame clones, some missing. The table lists some 120,000 clones, 70% to 80% of them singletons. The source material was PBMCs. All receptors come from a human donor in good health. CDR3s include the opening cysteine and the closing phenylalanine or tryptophan. D genes are given only for firm matches. Clone sizes are given selectively: once, few, many, or a class where the clone is expanded.

clone_size: .
d_call: .
v_call: TRBV29-1
j_call: TRBJ2-3
cdr3_nt: TGCAGCGTTGTTACAGGCCGAACAGATACGCAGTATTTT
cdr3_aa: CSVVTGRTDTQYF

clone_size: .
d_call: TRBD1
v_call: TRBV6-6
j_call: TRBJ1-6
cdr3_nt: TGTGCCAGCAGTTCCCGGGGGACAGCCTATAATTCACCCCTCCACTTT
cdr3_aa: CASSSRGTAYNSPLHF

clone_size: .
d_call: TRBD1
v_call: TRBV7-2
j_call: TRBJ1-1
cdr3_nt: TGTGCCAGCAGCTTCGGACAGGGATCCTATGAAGCTTTCTTT
cdr3_aa: CASSFGQGSYEAFF

clone_size: once
d_call: .
v_call: TRBV6-6
j_call: TRBJ2-2
cdr3_nt: TGTGCCAGCAGCTTTCATCCGGAGGGGGAGCTGTTTTTT
cdr3_aa: CASSFHPEGELFF

clone_size: .
d_call: .
v_call: TRBV7-9
j_call: TRBJ2-2
cdr3_nt: TGTGCCAGCAGCCCGGCCGGGGTTGGCGGGGAGCTGTTTTTT
cdr3_aa: CASSPAGVGGELFF

clone_size: .
d_call: .
v_call: TRBV18
j_call: TRBJ2-3
cdr3_nt: TGTGCCAGCTCACAATCGCCGGGGATCACAGATACGCAGTATTTT
cdr3_aa: CASSQSPGITDTQYF

clone_size: .
d_call: TRBD2
v_call: TRBV29-1
j_call: TRBJ2-2
cdr3_nt: TGCAGCGCTGGATTAGCGGGAGTGGGCACCGGGGAGCTGTTTTTT
cdr3_aa: CSAGLAGVGTGELFF

clone_size: .
d_call: TRBD1
v_call: TRBV29-1
j_call: TRBJ2-1
cdr3_nt: TGCAGCGTGGACAGGGGAACGGCCAACAATGAGCAGTTCTTC
cdr3_aa: CSVDRGTANNEQFF

clone_size: .
d_call: TRBD1
v_call: TRBV29-1
j_call: TRBJ2-7
cdr3_nt: TGCAGCGTGGTAGGGGGACAGACGAACTACGAGCAGTACTTC
cdr3_aa: CSVVGGQTNYEQYF

clone_size: .
d_call: .
v_call: TRBV6-5
j_call: TRBJ2-7
cdr3_nt: TGTGCCAGCAGTGCCAGGGGCTACGAGCAGTACTTC
cdr3_aa: CASSARGYEQYF

clone_size: once
d_call: TRBD2
v_call: TRBV7-2
j_call: TRBJ2-7
cdr3_nt: TGTGCCAGCAGCCCACGGCGGGGGAGCTACGAGCAGTACTTC
cdr3_aa: CASSPRRGSYEQYF

clone_size: .
d_call: TRBD1
v_call: TRBV5-1
j_call: TRBJ2-7
cdr3_nt: TGCGCCAGCAGCACCGGGACAGGGGCCTACTACGAGCAGTACTTC
cdr3_aa: CASSTGTGAYYEQYF

clone_size: .
d_call: .
v_call: TRBV7-9
j_call: TRBJ1-4
cdr3_nt: TGTGCCAGCAGCTTATACAGTCTTGAAAAACTGTTTTTT
cdr3_aa: CASSLYSLEKLFF

clone_size: .
d_call: TRBD1
v_call: TRBV7-9
j_call: TRBJ2-7
cdr3_nt: TGTGCCAGCAGCTTAGCCCGGGACAGCTCCTACGAGCAGTACTTC
cdr3_aa: CASSLARDSSYEQYF

clone_size: once
d_call: .
v_call: TRBV14
j_call: TRBJ1-6
cdr3_nt: TGTGCCAGCAGCCAATATGGACAGCGCGTTTCACCCCTCCACTTT
cdr3_aa: CASSQYGQRVSPLHF

clone_size: .
d_call: .
v_call: TRBV4-2
j_call: TRBJ1-1
cdr3_nt: TGTGCCAGCAGCCAGGCCTCAGGTGGAACTGAAGCTTTCTTT
cdr3_aa: CASSQASGGTEAFF

clone_size: .
d_call: .
v_call: TRBV7-2
j_call: TRBJ1-5
cdr3_nt: TGTGCCAGCAGCTTCTCGGGACATCTCAATCAGCCCCAGCATTTT
cdr3_aa: CASSFSGHLNQPQHF

clone_size: .
d_call: .
v_call: TRBV6-6
j_call: TRBJ1-5
cdr3_nt: TGTGCCAGCAGTCGGGACGGCGGGGCGCCCCAGCATTTT
cdr3_aa: CASSRDGGAPQHF

clone_size: .
d_call: .
v_call: TRBV6-1
j_call: TRBJ2-7
cdr3_nt: TGTGCCAGCAGAGGACGGACAGACCTCCACTACGAGCAGTACTTC
cdr3_aa: CASRGRTDLHYEQYF

clone_size: few
d_call: TRBD1
v_call: TRBV5-1
j_call: TRBJ2-7
cdr3_nt: TGCGCCAGCAGGGAATCCGGGACAGGACAGCCCCACGAGCAGTACTTC
cdr3_aa: CASRESGTGQPHEQYF

clone_size: .
d_call: .
v_call: TRBV29-1
j_call: TRBJ1-2
cdr3_nt: TGCAGCGCTCTTTCGGATGGCTACACCTTC
cdr3_aa: CSALSDGYTF

clone_size: .
d_call: .
v_call: TRBV5-1
j_call: TRBJ1-3
cdr3_nt: TGCGCCAGCAGCCCGAACGCCGGCTCTGGAAACACCATATATTTT
cdr3_aa: CASSPNAGSGNTIYF

clone_size: .
d_call: .
v_call: TRBV7-9
j_call: TRBJ1-1
cdr3_nt: TGTTCCAGCAGGCAACCTGGAGGGCTGAACACTGAAGCTTTCTTT
cdr3_aa: CSSRQPGGLNTEAFF

clone_size: once
d_call: .
v_call: TRBV6-5
j_call: TRBJ1-1
cdr3_nt: TGTGCCAGCAGTTACTCAACCGGGGTGAACACTGAAGCTTTCTTT
cdr3_aa: CASSYSTGVNTEAFF

clone_size: few
d_call: .
v_call: TRBV25-1
j_call: TRBJ2-1
cdr3_nt: TGTGCCAGCAGTGAATTCTCTGGGCTGAGTTACAATGAGCAGTTCTTC
cdr3_aa: CASSEFSGLSYNEQFF

clone_size: .
d_call: .
v_call: TRBV7-8
j_call: TRBJ1-3
cdr3_nt: TGTGCCAGCAGCTTAGCATCCTCCTCTGGAAACACCATATATTTT
cdr3_aa: CASSLASSSGNTIYF

clone_size: .
d_call: TRBD1
v_call: TRBV7-9
j_call: TRBJ1-1
cdr3_nt: TGTGCCAGCAGCGATCCCGGGACAGGGTTTACTGAAGCTTTCTTT
cdr3_aa: CASSDPGTGFTEAFF

clone_size: few
d_call: TRBD2
v_call: TRBV28
j_call: TRBJ2-7
cdr3_nt: TGTGCCAGCAGAAAGGAACGCGGGGGGGCAACCTACGAGCAGTACTTC
cdr3_aa: CASRKERGGATYEQYF

clone_size: .
d_call: TRBD1
v_call: TRBV4-1
j_call: TRBJ1-2
cdr3_nt: TGCGCCAGCAGCCAAAGGGGGCCGTTCGACTATGGCTACACCTTC
cdr3_aa: CASSQRGPFDYGYTF

clone_size: .
d_call: .
v_call: TRBV5-6
j_call: TRBJ2-3
cdr3_nt: TGTGCCAGCACCGGCCCGGGGGGCCCAGATACGCAGTATTTT
cdr3_aa: CASTGPGGPDTQYF

clone_size: .
d_call: TRBD1
v_call: TRBV5-1
j_call: TRBJ1-4
cdr3_nt: TGCGCCAGCAGCTTGGACCCACAGGGGGAAGCTAATGAAAAACTGTTTTTT
cdr3_aa: CASSLDPQGEANEKLFF

clone_size: few
d_call: .
v_call: TRBV11-1
j_call: TRBJ2-7
cdr3_nt: TGTGCCAGCAGCTTAGACTGGCAGGACTCCTACGAGCAGTACTTC
cdr3_aa: CASSLDWQDSYEQYF

clone_size: .
d_call: .
v_call: TRBV6-5
j_call: TRBJ2-5
cdr3_nt: TGTGCCAGCAGACAGGGCCGGGAGACCCAGTACTTC
cdr3_aa: CASRQGRETQYF

clone_size: .
d_call: TRBD2
v_call: TRBV7-6
j_call: TRBJ2-5
cdr3_nt: TGTGCCAGCAGCTTGGGACTAGCGGGGTTGATCCAAGAGACCCAGTACTTC
cdr3_aa: CASSLGLAGLIQETQYF

clone_size: .
d_call: TRBD1
v_call: TRBV19
j_call: TRBJ2-6
cdr3_nt: TGTGCCAGTAGTAAGTTCCAGGGGGCGAGTCCTGGGGCCAACGTCCTGACTTTC
cdr3_aa: CASSKFQGASPGANVLTF

clone_size: few
d_call: .
v_call: TRBV7-2
j_call: TRBJ1-1
cdr3_nt: TGTGCCAGCAGCCCCTCCGGGGGTAACACTGAAGCTTTCTTT
cdr3_aa: CASSPSGGNTEAFF

clone_size: few
d_call: TRBD1
v_call: TRBV6-1
j_call: TRBJ1-5
cdr3_nt: TGTGCCAGCAGTGACTTAGGGGGCGGGCAGCCCCAGCATTTT
cdr3_aa: CASSDLGGGQPQHF

clone_size: once
d_call: .
v_call: TRBV15
j_call: TRBJ2-3
cdr3_nt: TGTGCCACCAGCAGAGCACAGGGTCGGGGCACAGATACGCAGTATTTT
cdr3_aa: CATSRAQGRGTDTQYF

clone_size: .
d_call: .
v_call: TRBV29-1
j_call: TRBJ2-7
cdr3_nt: TGCAGCGTCCAGGGGTCGGGCGAGCAGTACTTC
cdr3_aa: CSVQGSGEQYF

clone_size: .
d_call: TRBD1
v_call: TRBV5-6
j_call: TRBJ2-3
cdr3_nt: TGTGCCAGCAGCTTGTTGGGGACAGATACTAGCACAGATACGCAGTATTTT
cdr3_aa: CASSLLGTDTSTDTQYF

clone_size: .
d_call: TRBD2
v_call: TRBV2
j_call: TRBJ2-5
cdr3_nt: TGTGCCAGCAGGAGACTAGCGGGAGCCTCGGGGGAGCAGTACTTC
cdr3_aa: CASRRLAGASGEQYF

clone_size: .
d_call: TRBD1
v_call: TRBV19
j_call: TRBJ2-1
cdr3_nt: TGTGCCAGTAGTATAGGAGACAGGGAGTCCGATGAGCAGTTCTTC
cdr3_aa: CASSIGDRESDEQFF

clone_size: .
d_call: .
v_call: TRBV21-1
j_call: TRBJ1-1
cdr3_nt: TGTGCCAGCAGCCCAGGGAAGGGGTACACTGAAGCTTTCTTT
cdr3_aa: CASSPGKGYTEAFF

clone_size: .
d_call: .
v_call: TRBV4-1
j_call: TRBJ2-7
cdr3_nt: TGCGCCAGCAGGCAAAGGGACTTGTGGGACGACGAGCAGTACTTC
cdr3_aa: CASRQRDLWDDEQYF

clone_size: .
d_call: .
v_call: TRBV4-3
j_call: TRBJ2-7
cdr3_nt: TGCGCCAGCAGCCAGGGCCCTCAATATGGCGAGCAGTACTTC
cdr3_aa: CASSQGPQYGEQYF

clone_size: .
d_call: .
v_call: TRBV6-4
j_call: TRBJ2-1
cdr3_nt: TGTGCCAGCAGTGATTCGGGGAATGAGCAGTTCTTC
cdr3_aa: CASSDSGNEQFF